This is a list of T cell receptor beta chains from one sample in a study of cytomegalovirus exposure and HLA in healthy donors. Sequenced by immunoSEQ multiplex PCR; TCRdb stores in-frame clones only, minus some. Here the sample spans 120,000 or so clones, over 65% being singletons. Sequenced input: PBMCs. These receptors were collected from a middle-aged woman in good health and CMV-seronegative. Both conserved end residues are trimmed from each CDR3. The D gene is left open where the match is weak.

J	V	D	length	CDR3
TRBJ1-1	TRBV6-5	.	11	ASRSGMDTEAF
TRBJ2-5	TRBV10-1	.	11	ASSQGPQETQY
TRBJ2-7	TRBV5-1	.	10	ASSPPSYEQY
TRBJ1-2	TRBV20-1	.	9	SAPHSYGYT
TRBJ2-5	TRBV5-4	TRBD2	13	ASSSVTSGQETQY
TRBJ1-2	TRBV7-9	.	9	SSSPEVGYT
TRBJ2-1	TRBV5-4	.	16	ASSGGTGGRARLGEQF
TRBJ2-1	TRBV6-1	TRBD2	11	ASTDTSVDEQF
TRBJ2-5	TRBV2	TRBD2	11	ATKTSREETQY
TRBJ2-7	TRBV5-1	TRBD1	16	ASSDPGGARSHPSEQY
TRBJ1-5	TRBV2	.	12	ASSASSGVQPQH
TRBJ2-7	TRBV10-3	TRBD2	15	AISESSKASGTYEQY
TRBJ2-7	TRBV27	TRBD2	11	ASRLAGPSEQY
TRBJ2-7	TRBV27	TRBD1	11	ASSLTGAHEQY
TRBJ2-2	TRBV4-3	.	11	ASSQELSGELF
TRBJ2-5	TRBV7-6	TRBD2	13	ASSLFSGGQETQY
TRBJ1-3	TRBV2	TRBD1	12	ASSGQGFGNTIY
TRBJ2-3	TRBV28	TRBD1	15	ASTRSTGGSSTDTQY
TRBJ2-1	TRBV5-1	TRBD2	15	ASSFVEGTSGRNEQF
TRBJ2-4	TRBV10-1	.	13	ASSDPGIAKNIQY
TRBJ1-1	TRBV7-2	.	14	ASSLAGFDNGGLAF
TRBJ2-1	TRBV5-6	.	13	ASSFSGGSYNEQF
TRBJ1-4	TRBV2	TRBD1	14	ASRGMARGLSEKLF
TRBJ2-1	TRBV28	TRBD2	12	ASKVSGDYNEQF
TRBJ1-2	TRBV4-3	.	14	ASSQGRGRRSYGYT
TRBJ2-7	TRBV15	.	9	ATYRSYEQY
TRBJ1-1	TRBV2	.	11	ASSEDRYTEAF
TRBJ1-5	TRBV4-1	.	13	ASSQVGGANQPQH
TRBJ1-1	TRBV28	.	10	AGGGAHTEAF
TRBJ1-1	TRBV5-1	TRBD1	12	ASSKDRVNTEAF
TRBJ2-3	TRBV2	TRBD2	13	ASRPGLADTDTQY
TRBJ2-7	TRBV2	.	10	ASSGQGYEQY
TRBJ1-1	TRBV28	.	11	ASSLWANTEAF
TRBJ2-1	TRBV7-9	TRBD2	16	ASSLVFPGLAGNNEQF
TRBJ1-5	TRBV28	.	12	ASSSVFRDQPQH
TRBJ2-1	TRBV2	TRBD2	11	ASRGTTNNEQF
TRBJ2-7	TRBV13	TRBD1	13	ASRHRGANSYEQY
TRBJ1-1	TRBV9	.	12	ASSVGGGSTEAF
TRBJ1-1	TRBV2	.	11	ASEEQANTEAF
TRBJ1-4	TRBV2	.	10	AGRGDNEKLF
TRBJ2-1	TRBV7-3	TRBD1	12	ASSLDRDYNEQF
TRBJ2-3	TRBV15	.	16	ATSRVPATSSYRDTQY